What follows describes a single T cell receptor beta chain. In the authors' methods: Amplification from reference gene primers served as the basis for estimated nucleated cell counts. Generated by immunoSEQ multiplex PCR, the TCRdb table keeps only in-frame clones and is missing some. The D gene and trimming were derived from the DNA, and the V and J assignments and clone size from that table. The repertoire has just over 650,000 clones, 75% to 90% of them found once; the top ten carry under 0.3%. This record comes from a study of blood T cell repertoires in COVID-19. Study-wide context: The study drew acute and convalescent COVID-19 samples from the United States, Italy and Spain. The cDNA or gDNA used as material had been derived from T cells, B-cell-depleted T cells, or PBMCs.

The CDR3 sequence is 16 residues long. V lost 4 bases and J 1 base, leaving 16 bases between the germline ends. The germline V gene encodes CDR1 SNHLY and CDR2 FYNNEI. Material: peripheral blood. The receptor was isolated from a woman in her late teens or twenties with acute or convalescent COVID-19. The chain carries TRBV2 and TRBJ1-2; D ambiguous. This CDR3 is CASSVGSPTLNYGYTF. In nucleotides, the CDR3 is TGTGCCAGCAGTGTTGGGAGTCCCACCCTTAACTATGGCTACACCTTC.